Each of the 21 T cell receptor beta chains below was sequenced from the same sample in a study of CD8 T cells in Susac syndrome. With random hexamers, about 0.45 to 1 ug RNA was reverse transcribed. MiXCR, run by TCRdb on the immunoSEQ multiplex PCR reads, gives a single entry per CDR3 protein. The sample holds 210,000 or so distinct CDR3 sequences; 85% to 95% are singletons and the top ten take 0.15%. Source material: CD4+ T cells from PBMCs. The receptors were gathered from a human donor with Susac syndrome.

The J gene is TRBJ2-2, the V gene TRBV9, with 9 bases aligning to TRBD2. V dropped 0 bases and J dropped 4; count of bases not matched to a gene: 7. Germline CDR1 is SGDLS and CDR2 is YYNGEE. CDR3 length: 17 residues. CDR3 nucleotide sequence: TGTGCCAGCAGCGTAGTCAGCGGGGGGCTCGGCACCGGGGAGCTGTTTTTT. Translated, it gives CASSVVSGGLGTGELFF.

The chain combines TRBV30 with TRBJ1-1, with a weak D call TRBD1 (5 bases). Germline V gives CDR1 GTSNPN, CDR2 SVGIG (reference sequence). The V gene lost 3 bases and the J gene lost 5 bases, with 10 bases spanning the gap. CDR3 length: 12 amino acids. The CDR3 region has the DNA TGTGCCTGGAGCAGGGACCTAACTGAAGCTTTCTTT. Translation gives CAWSRDLTEAFF.

The chain employs TRBV11-2 and TRBJ2-3; unclear D gene. CDR3 length: 12 amino acids. The V gene's germline CDR1 is SGHAT and CDR2 FQNNGV. Trimming pared 6 bases from V and 4 bases from J, leaving 8 bases between. The CDR3 DNA follows: TGTGCCAGCAGTGCGCCCCCAGATACGCAGTATTTT. This sequence encodes CASSAPPDTQYF.

This chain uses TRBV7-9 with TRBJ1-2; 7 bases agree with TRBD1. With 2 bases clipped from V and 3 bases from J, the junction kept 6 bases outside the gene matches. The CDR3 length is 15 residues. CDR1 and CDR2 from the germline V gene are SEHNR and FQNEAQ (reference sequence). The CDR3 DNA follows: TGTGCCAGCAGCTTATTGGCAGGGACAGACTATGGCTACACCTTC. Amino acid sequence: CASSLLAGTDYGYTF. Supplemented by reference TRBV7-9 and TRBJ1-2, the full variable domain reads DTGVSQNPRHKITKRGQNVTFRCDPISEHNRLYWYRQTLGQGPEFLTYFQNEAQLEKSRLLSDRFSAERPKGSFSTLEIQRTEQGDSAMYLCASSLLAGTDYGYTFGSGTRLTVV.

The gene calls are TRBV7-8 and TRBJ2-7, with D unresolved. V shed 0 bases and J shed 2 bases, with 8 bases lying between them. Germline V gene data show CDR1 as SGHVS and CDR2 as FQNEAQ. This CDR3 has 14 residues. CDR3 nucleotides: TGTGCCAGCAGCTTAGCGGCCGGACCCTACGAGCAGTACTTC. It is translated as CASSLAAGPYEQYF.

V gene TRBV18 combines with J gene TRBJ2-3; 10 nucleotides line up with TRBD2. V shed 4 bases, J shed 1 base, and the junction held 5 bases outside the gene matches. Germline V gene data show CDR1 as KGHSH and CDR2 as LQKENI. The CDR3 totals 16 residues. CDR3 nucleotide sequence: TGTGCCAGCTCACGACAGAGCGGGGGGGGCACAGATACGCAGTATTTT. It is translated as CASSRQSGGGTDTQYF.

The rearrangement joins TRBV6-2 or TRBV6-3 to TRBJ1-6, with 8 bases aligning to TRBD1. The CDR3 is 16 amino acids. V trimming: 3 bases; J trimming: 6 bases; junction bases outside the gene matches: 7. Germline assignment: CDR1 MNHEY and CDR2 SVGEGT. The CDR3 coding sequence is TGTGCCAGCAGTTATTTCTCAACAGGGGGTAATTCACCCCTCCACTTT. It yields the protein CASSYFSTGGNSPLHF.

Only one count was recorded for this clonotype. The chain couples TRBV7-6 to TRBJ1-6; TRBD1 is a possible D gene (6 bases). Germline-derived CDR1 and CDR2 are SGHVS and FNYEAQ. The CDR3 loop spans 16 amino acids. V was trimmed by 0 bases and J by 10 bases, leaving 16 bases between them. The CDR3 bases are TGTGCCAGCAGCTTAGCGTACAGGGCTCGTTCCTCACCCCTCCACTTT. Translation gives CASSLAYRARSSPLHF. The complete variable domain, with remaining parts taken from reference TRBV7-6 and TRBJ1-6, reads GAGVSQSPRYKVTKRGQDVALRCDPISGHVSLYWYRQALGQGPEFLTYFNYEAQQDKSGLPNDRFSAERPEGSISTLTIQRTEQRDSAMYRCASSLAYRARSSPLHFGNGTRLTVT.

The CDR3 coding sequence is TGTGCCAGCAGGCCTCCACCGACGGGGAACACTGAAGCTTTCTTT. The encoded protein is CASRPPPTGNTEAFF. The chain combines TRBV27 with TRBJ1-1, with unresolved D. Deletions cut 6 bases from V and 1 base from J, with 15 bases between. CDR3 length equals 15 residues. From germline, CDR1 is MNHEY and CDR2 SMNVEV (reference sequence).

This clonotype was observed once. The chain links TRBV4-3 to TRBJ2-3; the D call may be TRBD1 or TRBD2 (5 bases each). V lost 0 bases to trimming and J lost 1 base, with 11 bases between them. The CDR3 loop spans 16 amino acids. From germline, CDR1 is LGHNA and CDR2 YSLEER. This CDR3 reads CASSQDRDGRTDTQYF. The CDR3 region has the DNA TGCGCCAGCAGCCAAGACCGGGACGGACGCACAGATACGCAGTATTTT.

The chain employs TRBV24-1 and TRBJ2-5; tentatively, D is TRBD1 (6 bases). Germline V CDR1 and CDR2: KGHDR, SFDVKD. Between the trimmed V and J ends, which lost 3 bases and 5 bases, there was a span of 12 bases. CDR3 size: 14 residues. The CDR3 loop is CATSDEGVRETQYF. CDR3 DNA: TGTGCCACCAGTGATGAGGGGGTGAGGGAGACCCAGTACTTC.

CDR3 region: CASSLPGGSGNQPQHF. CDR3 sequence (DNA): TGTGCCAGCAGTTTACCAGGGGGCTCCGGCAATCAGCCCCAGCATTTT. The rearrangement joins TRBV12-3 or TRBV12-4 to TRBJ1-5; 8 nucleotides agree with TRBD1. V was pared by 2 bases and J by 2 bases, with 5 bases of the junction left unmatched. The CDR3 contains 16 residues.

The gene calls are TRBV30 and TRBJ1-1; D unresolved. Trimming stripped 7 bases from V and 5 bases from J, with 26 bases between. Germline V lookup: CDR1 GTSNPN, CDR2 SVGIG (reference sequence). The length of the CDR3 is 16 residues. The CDR3 nucleotides read TGTGCCTCCACTCCACGGTCCGAATCGGTTGGGACTGAAGCTTTCTTT. This translates into CASTPRSESVGTEAFF.

The genes are TRBV19 and TRBJ2-1; 7 bases match TRBD1. This CDR3 is built from 16 residues. V lost 5 bases to trimming and J lost 5 bases; unmatched junction nucleotides: 12. Germline CDR1 is LNHDA and CDR2 is SQIVND (reference sequence). This chain's CDR3 is CASSPGQRMPNNEQFF. The CDR3 bases are TGTGCCAGTAGTCCGGGACAGAGGATGCCGAACAATGAGCAGTTCTTC.

Here the CDR3 reads CASSGRTSGGAETQYF. Here the CDR3 DNA reads TGTGCCAGCAGCGGGCGGACTAGCGGGGGTGCAGAGACCCAGTACTTC. The chain employs TRBV7-2 and TRBJ2-5; TRBD2 aligns across 13 bases. J lost 4 bases, V lost 5 bases, and 7 bases had no gene match. Germline V CDR1 and CDR2: SGHTA, FQGNSA. This CDR3 contains 16 residues.

The chain couples TRBV7-9 to TRBJ2-7; 7 positions agree with TRBD1. The V and J ends lost 5 bases and 0 bases, in that order; junction bases with no gene match: 7. This CDR3 comprises 15 residues. CDR1 and CDR2 from the germline V gene are SEHNR and FQNEAQ (reference sequence). In nucleotides, the CDR3 is TGTGCCAGCAGCCTGACAGGGTTTTCCTCCTACGAGCAGTACTTC. Residues: CASSLTGFSSYEQYF.

V gene TRBV20-1 combines with J gene TRBJ2-3, with 10 bases that match TRBD2. The CDR3 consists of 16 residues. Germline V gives CDR1 DFQATT, CDR2 SNEGSKA (reference sequence). The V and J ends lost 2 bases and 2 bases, in that order; junction bases with no gene match: 7. The CDR3 DNA reads as TGCAGTGCTAGACCTACACTAGCGGGGATCACAGATACGCAGTATTTT. It is translated as CSARPTLAGITDTQYF.

The chain combines TRBV3-1 with TRBJ1-6; a weak D match, TRBD1 (5 bases). Germline values: CDR1 LGHDT, CDR2 YNNKEL (reference sequence). There are 16 residues in the CDR3. With 5 bases removed from V and 7 bases from J, the gap between germline ends came to 18 bases. The CDR3 DNA reads TGTGCCAGCAGCGACATCGTGGGACCTCGCAATTCACCCCTCCACTTT. Its translation: CASSDIVGPRNSPLHF.

The V gene is TRBV6-2 or TRBV6-3, the J gene TRBJ2-2; TRBD1 matches 9 bases. Germline V gene lookup returns CDR1 MNHEY and CDR2 SVGEGT. Trimming removed 4 bases from V and 5 bases from J; junction bases left unmatched: 8. The CDR3 contains 16 residues. For the CDR3, the DNA is TGTGCCAGCAGTTTGGCGACAGGGGGATTGACCGGGGAGCTGTTTTTT. It specifies CASSLATGGLTGELFF.

This clonotype was observed once. This chain connects TRBV6-6 to TRBJ2-1, with 10 bases lining up with TRBD1. The CDR3 covers 16 residues. Germline lookup yields CDR1 MNHNY and CDR2 SVGAGI (reference sequence). The V segment lost 5 bases and the J segment 7 bases; nucleotides outside the gene matches: 11. DNA for the CDR3: TGTGCCAGCAGTCCCCCCAGGACAGGGGGTAGGAATGAGCAGTTCTTC. It codes for CASSPPRTGGRNEQFF.

This chain links TRBV5-1 with TRBJ2-7; D is perhaps TRBD1 or TRBD2 (5 bases each). The V gene's germline CDR1 is SGHRS and CDR2 YFSETQ. With 4 bases removed from V and 6 bases from J, the gap between germline ends came to 23 bases. The CDR3 extends over 16 amino acids. CDR3 in amino acids: CASSPRAGTDDSEQYF. The CDR3 DNA reads as TGCGCCAGCAGCCCTCGAGCCGGGACGGACGATTCCGAGCAGTACTTC.